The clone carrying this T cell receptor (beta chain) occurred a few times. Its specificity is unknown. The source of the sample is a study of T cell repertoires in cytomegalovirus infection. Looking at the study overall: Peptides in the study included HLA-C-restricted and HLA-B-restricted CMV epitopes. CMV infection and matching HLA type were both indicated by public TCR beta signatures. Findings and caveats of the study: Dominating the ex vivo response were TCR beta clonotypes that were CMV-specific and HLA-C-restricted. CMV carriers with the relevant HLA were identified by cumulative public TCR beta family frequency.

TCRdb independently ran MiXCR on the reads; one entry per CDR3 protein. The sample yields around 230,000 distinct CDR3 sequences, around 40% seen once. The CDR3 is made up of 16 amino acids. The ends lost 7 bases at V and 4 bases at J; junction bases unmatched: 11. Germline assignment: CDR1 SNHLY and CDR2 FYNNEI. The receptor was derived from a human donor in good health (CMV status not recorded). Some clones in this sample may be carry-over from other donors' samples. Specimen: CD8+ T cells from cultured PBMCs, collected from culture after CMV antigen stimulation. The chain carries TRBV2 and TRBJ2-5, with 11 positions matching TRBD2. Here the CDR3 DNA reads TGTGCCAGCATTGTAGCGGGGGGGTTTCTCAGAGAGACCCAGTACTTC. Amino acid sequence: CASIVAGGFLRETQYF.